This entry lists 24 T cell receptor beta chains sequenced from one sample in a study of shared clonotypes between healthy human individuals. Some clones are missing from TCRdb's copy, which holds only in-frame ones; the method was immunoSEQ multiplex PCR. The table includes about 730,000 clones, roughly 72% detected once. Sequenced material: memory CD4+ T cells sorted from blood. Stated subset: CD45RA-negative fraction. All receptors come from a woman aged 25 to 39 in good health.

The chain uses TRBV30 and TRBJ2-1; 12 nucleotides match TRBD2. V lost 6 bases and J lost 0; bases outside the gene matches: 3. Germline-derived CDR1 and CDR2 are GTSNPN and SVGIG (reference sequence). The CDR3 totals 15 residues. The CDR3 DNA reads as TGTGCCTGCTCTAGCGGGAGGGGCTCCTACAATGAGCAGTTCTTC. Amino acid sequence: CACSSGRGSYNEQFF.

The chain has TRBV2 and TRBJ1-2; TRBD1 matches at 7 bases. There are 16 residues in the CDR3. Germline V CDR1 and CDR2: SNHLY, FYNNEI. Trimming took 0 bases from V and 5 from J; bases not matched to a gene: 9. CDR3: CASSEALLQGRYGYTF. CDR3 nucleotide sequence: TGTGCCAGCAGTGAAGCGCTTCTACAGGGGAGATATGGCTACACCTTC.

The chain joins TRBV30 to TRBJ1-2; no definite D call. The CDR3 length is 12 residues. Trimming removed 3 bases at V and 4 bases at J, with 9 bases between. CDR1 is GTSNPN, CDR2 SVGIG, per germline (reference sequence). The CDR3 DNA follows: TGTGCCTGGAGGCTCGCGGGCTATGGCTACACCTTC. Translation gives CAWRLAGYGYTF.

The rearrangement links TRBV18 to TRBJ2-5; D uncertain. Per the germline V gene, CDR1 is KGHSH and CDR2 is LQKENI. V lost 3 bases and J lost 4, with 9 bases in between. The CDR3 has 13 residues. The CDR3 DNA reads TGTGCCAGCTCACCGGCCCCGCGAGAGACCCAGTACTTC. Its translation is CASSPAPRETQYF.

In this sample, this clone turned up a few times. In the same sample, other DNA sequences code for this CDR3. The V and J genes are TRBV9 and TRBJ1-1; D ambiguous. Per germline, CDR1 SGDLS and CDR2 YYNGEE. The CDR3 runs 14 residues. The V end lost 0 bases, the J end lost 4 bases, and 10 bases lay between the germline ends. This CDR3 is CASSVGGWGTEAFF. For the CDR3, the DNA is TGTGCCAGCAGCGTAGGTGGGTGGGGCACTGAAGCTTTCTTT.

The rearrangement links TRBV7-9 to TRBJ2-5; D not certain. The J call may be incorrect, as the DNA end agrees better with TRBJ2-7. Germline V CDR1 and CDR2: SEHNR, FQNEAQ (reference sequence). The CDR3 loop spans 12 amino acids. The CDR3: CASSSGMYEQYF. The CDR3 nucleotides read TGTGCCAGCAGCTCCGGTATGTACGAGCAGTACTTC.

This chain links TRBV6-1 with TRBJ2-7; 8 bases map to TRBD2. Looked up from germline, CDR1 is MNHNS and CDR2 is SASEGT. The J segment lost 7 bases and the V segment lost 6 bases, leaving 14 bases of the junction unmatched. The CDR3 has 15 amino acids. The CDR3, as DNA: TGTGCCAGCAGCCAAAGGACGGGAGGGCCGGGAGAGCAGTACTTC. Its translation is CASSQRTGGPGEQYF.

The rearrangement joins TRBV7-9 to TRBJ2-3, with 10 bases lining up with TRBD1. This CDR3 is 16 amino acids long. CDR1 and CDR2 from the germline V gene are SEHNR and FQNEAQ (reference sequence). Trimming removed 5 bases from V and 2 bases from J; junction bases left unmatched: 7. The CDR3 DNA reads as TGTGCCAGCAGCCCTCCGGGACAGGGGTCCACAGATACGCAGTATTTT. Translating gives CASSPPGQGSTDTQYF.

This chain connects TRBV19 to TRBJ2-1; 12 bases map to TRBD2. The CDR3 consists of 15 residues. Per the germline V gene, CDR1 is LNHDA and CDR2 is SQIVND (reference sequence). With 7 bases clipped from V and 6 bases from J, the junction kept 7 bases outside the gene matches. CDR3 protein: CASTSGRVLGNEQFF. The CDR3 bases are TGTGCCAGTACTAGCGGGAGGGTGTTAGGCAATGAGCAGTTCTTC.

This clone was found a few times. Other DNA sequences in the same sample also yield this CDR3. The chain combines TRBV5-1 with TRBJ1-5; 8 bases match TRBD1. The V gene's germline CDR1 is SGHRS and CDR2 YFSETQ. Germline trimming cut 0 bases from V and 1 base from J; bases unmatched to any gene: 0. The CDR3 totals 15 residues. The CDR3 loop is CASSLGQGSNQPQHF. Written as DNA, the CDR3 is TGCGCCAGCAGCTTGGGACAGGGGAGCAATCAGCCCCAGCATTTT.

The CDR3 bases are TGTGCCAGCAGTGAACGACACAACACTGAAGCTTTCTTT. It encodes CASSERHNTEAFF. The rearrangement joins TRBV6-1 to TRBJ1-1; no firm D call. Germline V CDR1 and CDR2: MNHNS, SASEGT. The CDR3 totals 13 residues. The V end was cut by 2 bases, the J end by 2 bases, with 6 bases between.

This chain joins TRBV5-4 and TRBJ2-7; 8 positions agree with TRBD2. V shed 4 bases and J 4 bases; nucleotides not matched to a gene: 10. There are 15 residues in the CDR3. Germline V lookup: CDR1 SGHNT, CDR2 YYREEE (reference sequence). This CDR3 is CASSKATGGPYEQYF. The CDR3 DNA sequence: TGTGCCAGCAGCAAAGCCACGGGAGGGCCGTACGAGCAGTACTTC.

The J gene is TRBJ1-2, the V gene TRBV9, with D maybe TRBD1 (6 bases). Germline lookup yields CDR1 SGDLS and CDR2 YYNGEE. This CDR3 has 14 residues. The V and J ends lost 6 bases and 4 bases respectively, with 16 bases between them. In nucleotides, the CDR3 is TGTGCCAGCACCCCTTCACGGGACATCTATGGCTACACCTTC. It is translated as CASTPSRDIYGYTF.

V gene TRBV6-5 combines with J gene TRBJ2-2; 12 nucleotides line up with TRBD1. Looked up from germline, CDR1 is MNHEY and CDR2 is SVGAGI. The CDR3 sequence is 15 residues long. The V gene end was trimmed by 6 bases and the J gene end by 6 bases; junction bases not matched to a gene: 5. The CDR3 spells CASRGTGGIAGELFF. CDR3 nucleotide sequence: TGTGCCAGCAGGGGGACAGGGGGCATTGCCGGGGAGCTGTTTTTT.

The chain carries TRBV5-1 and TRBJ2-5; TRBD2 agrees at 15 bases. Germline trimming cut 6 bases from V and 1 base from J; bases unmatched to any gene: 7. Germline lookup yields CDR1 SGHRS and CDR2 YFSETQ. This CDR3 is 17 amino acids long. The CDR3 nucleotides are TGCGCCAGCAACATGGGACTAGCGGGAGGACCCCAAGAGACCCAGTACTTC. It encodes CASNMGLAGGPQETQYF.

The chain uses TRBV2 and TRBJ1-2; D may be TRBD1 (5 bases). Trimming stripped 6 bases from V and 2 bases from J, with 13 bases between. Germline-derived CDR1 and CDR2 are SNHLY and FYNNEI. This CDR3 is 14 amino acids long. The CDR3 loop reads CASSERQINYGYTF. In nucleotides, the CDR3 is TGTGCCAGCAGCGAGAGACAGATCAACTATGGCTACACCTTC. Complete variable domain (other parts from reference TRBV2 and TRBJ1-2): EPEVTQTPSHQVTQMGQEVILRCVPISNHLYFYWYRQILGQKVEFLVSFYNNEISEKSEIFDDQFSVERPDGSNFTLKIRSTKLEDSAMYFCASSERQINYGYTFGSGTRLTVV.

The chain joins TRBV5-4 to TRBJ2-3; D unresolved. The CDR3 sequence is 16 residues long. The ends were cut back, 4 bases at V and 1 base at J, with 16 bases in the middle. Germline values: CDR1 SGHNT, CDR2 YYREEE (reference sequence). Here the CDR3 DNA reads TGTGCCAGCAGCCATGACCCGGGCGGCCGCACAGATACGCAGTATTTT. This translates into CASSHDPGGRTDTQYF.

The genes are TRBV4-1 and TRBJ2-5; TRBD1 agrees at 7 bases. Matching the DNA end better, TRBJ2-7 makes the J call doubtful. Germline CDR1 MGHRA, CDR2 YSYEKL. CDR3 length equals 16 residues. CDR3 sequence reads: CASSPASRGMTREQYF. The CDR3 DNA reads TGCGCCAGCAGCCCAGCTAGCAGGGGGATGACCCGCGAGCAGTACTTC.

In its sample, this clone was seen once. CDR3 loop: CASRETIRQGRETQYF. In DNA, the CDR3 is TGTGCCAGCAGAGAAACGATTCGACAGGGACGAGAGACCCAGTACTTC. The chain carries TRBV6-1 and TRBJ2-5; 7 bases fit TRBD1. The junction had 14 bases not matched to a gene; V was cut back by 6 bases and J by 4 bases. CDR3 length equals 16 residues. Germline loops: CDR1 MNHNS, CDR2 SASEGT.

The rearrangement joins TRBV7-8 to TRBJ2-2; 14 bases are a match to TRBD2. The CDR3 extends over 20 amino acids. CDR1 SGHVS and CDR2 FQNEAQ come from the germline V gene. The V segment lost 4 bases and the J segment 6 bases; nucleotides outside the gene matches: 16. As DNA, the CDR3 is TGTGCCAGCAGCTCTACCACGCAACCCGGACTAGCGGGAGGTGCCGGGGAGCTGTTTTTT. It specifies CASSSTTQPGLAGGAGELFF.

For this clone: The same CDR3 is also encoded by other DNA sequences in this sample. The rearrangement uses TRBV18 and TRBJ2-3; no firm D call. CDR1 is KGHSH and CDR2 is LQKENI in the germline V gene. The CDR3 runs 11 residues. V lost 6 bases, J lost 5 bases, and 6 bases lay in between. The CDR3 coding sequence is TGTGCCAGCTCCCCCCTAGATACGCAGTATTTT. This gives the protein CASSPLDTQYF.

This clone has only a few counts. The chain employs TRBV14 and TRBJ1-1, with D perhaps TRBD1 (5 bases). Germline CDR1 and CDR2: SGHDN and FVKESK. The CDR3 covers 14 residues. V was cut by 5 bases and J by 1 base, with 11 bases left in between. The CDR3 nucleotides are TGTGCCAGCAGCTCCCGGGGCAGGAACACTGAAGCTTTCTTT. Translation: CASSSRGRNTEAFF. Full variable domain (outside the CDR3, taken from reference TRBV14 and TRBJ1-1): EAGVTQFPSHSVIEKGQTVTLRCDPISGHDNLYWYRRVMGKEIKFLLHFVKESKQDESGMPNNRFLAERTGGTYSTLKVQPAELEDSGVYFCASSSRGRNTEAFFGQGTRLTVV.

This clone came up a few times. The chain combines TRBV5-1 with TRBJ1-4, with a possible D match to TRBD1 (5 bases). The CDR3 spans 14 residues. The germline gives CDR1 SGHRS, CDR2 YFSETQ. V lost 3 bases and J lost 8, with 14 bases in between. The CDR3 spells CASSSETVGEKLFF. DNA for the CDR3: TGCGCCAGCAGCTCCGAGACAGTAGGAGAAAAACTGTTTTTT.

The DNA for the CDR3 is TGTGCCAGCAGAACCCGGCGTGGGCTAGCGGGAGGACAAGCCTACGAGCAGTACTTC. Amino acid sequence: CASRTRRGLAGGQAYEQYF. J is TRBJ2-7 and V is TRBV27, with TRBD2 identical over 11 bases. The V segment lost 6 bases and the J segment 2 bases; nucleotides outside the gene matches: 18. This CDR3 contains 19 residues. The germline V gene encodes CDR1 MNHEY and CDR2 SMNVEV (reference sequence).